These 3 T cell receptor beta chains came from one sample sequenced in a study of shared T cell receptors in the human thymus. Sequencing was performed with immunoSEQ multiplex PCR; in TCRdb, only in-frame clones are kept and a portion is missing. The table includes some 700,000 clones, 70% to 90% detected once. This same sample was also part of a study on human thymus T cells.

The material sequenced was thymocytes. The receptors come from a boy younger than two with a congenital heart defect.

In this sample, this clone turned up once. The chain employs TRBV5-4 and TRBJ2-2, with D maybe TRBD2 (6 bases). The V gene lost 0 bases and the J gene lost 5 bases, with 14 bases spanning the gap. This CDR3 has 16 amino acids. Germline lookup yields CDR1 SGHNT and CDR2 YYREEE (reference sequence). The CDR3 DNA follows: TGTGCCAGCAGCTTGGCCCAGGAGGGTATAACCGGGGAGCTGTTTTTT. This codes for CASSLAQEGITGELFF.

This clone was recorded only once. The chain is built from TRBV7-2 and TRBJ2-1, with D possibly TRBD2 on 5 matching bases. The V gene lost 5 bases and the J gene lost 6 bases, with 14 bases spanning the gap. The CDR3 runs to 14 residues. Germline V gene data show CDR1 as SGHTA and CDR2 as FQGNSA. Here the CDR3 reads CASSPRVARNEQFF. The CDR3 DNA sequence: TGTGCCAGCAGCCCCCGGGTAGCGCGCAATGAGCAGTTCTTC.

The chain uses TRBV11-3 and TRBJ2-7, with 11 bases matching TRBD2. The CDR3 contains 14 residues. CDR1 is SGHNT, CDR2 YENEEA, per germline. V gave up 4 bases and J gave up 5 bases; unmatched junction bases: 4. The CDR3, as DNA: TGTGCCAGCAGCTCGGGACTAGCGGACCACGAGCAGTACTTC. Translated: CASSSGLADHEQYF.